This T cell receptor (beta chain) was retrieved from a study of shared clonotypes between healthy human individuals. Study-level results: Investigators collected only blood, and repertoires in tissues likely differ. Clonotype sharing across donors was expected to vary with sequencing depth.

With regard to this clone: Its antigen is unknown.

Assay execution took place at the deep level. TCRdb keeps only in-frame clones here, not all; method: immunoSEQ multiplex PCR. The repertoire consists of a few million clones, with 80% to 95% occurring once and the leading ten covering 0.3% to 0.4%. Per the germline V gene, CDR1 is ENHRY and CDR2 is SYGVKD. Germline trimming cut 0 bases from V and 9 bases from J; bases unmatched to any gene: 8. This CDR3 comprises 15 residues. The receptor comes from a man aged 18-30 years in good health. Some clones in this sample may be carry-over from other donors' samples. V is TRBV10-3 and J is TRBJ2-1; 7 nucleotides align to TRBD2. Sequenced input: naive CD4+ T cells from PBMCs. Subset reported: CD45RA+ positively selected. This CDR3 reads CAISESPGRSFEQFF. DNA of the CDR3: TGTGCCATCAGTGAGTCCCCCGGGAGGTCGTTTGAGCAGTTCTTC.